This is a list of T cell receptor beta chains from one sample in a study of T cell responses to AZD1222 COVID-19 vaccine. The protocol was immunoSEQ multiplex PCR, while the TCRdb copy is restricted to in-frame clones and leaves out a portion. The table records 150,000 or so clones, 90% to 95% of them present only once. Material: peripheral blood, obtained on day 0 of AZD1222 vaccination. The receptor source for this set is an adult in good health. Each CDR3 is given with its conserved first and last residue. Fields, in order: J gene, D gene, clone size, V gene, CDR3 protein, CDR3 DNA. A D gene is named only where the DNA matches it firmly. For some rows the clone size is stated as once, few or many, or as a class when expanded; others skip it.

TRBJ1-3 | NA | NA | TRBV7-2 | CASSYLGTNSGNTIYF | TGTGCCAGCAGCTACCTAGGGACCAACTCTGGAAACACCATATATTTT
TRBJ1-2 | NA | NA | TRBV10-3 | CAISAPSAGDYGYTF | TGTGCCATCAGTGCCCCTTCCGCAGGGGACTATGGCTACACCTTC
TRBJ1-2 | NA | few | TRBV20-1 | CSAAQGGYTF | TGCAGTGCTGCCCAGGGGGGCTACACCTTC
TRBJ1-1 | NA | NA | TRBV7-9 | CASSLGEAVIEAFF | TGTGCCAGCAGTCTCGGGGAGGCCGTAATCGAAGCTTTCTTT
TRBJ1-2 | NA | NA | TRBV5-6 | CASSFFGTAYGYTF | TGTGCCAGCAGCTTTTTCGGAACAGCCTATGGCTACACCTTC
TRBJ2-2 | TRBD1 | NA | TRBV6-5 | CASTQQGTGELFF | TGTGCCAGCACCCAACAGGGGACCGGGGAGCTGTTTTTT
TRBJ1-1 | TRBD1 | NA | TRBV6-2/TRBV6-3 | CASSYGDRGFAFF | TGTGCCAGCAGTTACGGCGACAGGGGGTTTGCTTTCTTT
TRBJ2-7 | NA | NA | TRBV5-4 | CASSFLVGDTYEQYF | TGTGCCAGCAGCTTTCTAGTTGGGGATACCTACGAGCAGTACTTC
TRBJ1-1 | TRBD1 | NA | TRBV5-1 | CASRSGTGPTEAFF | TGCGCCAGCAGGTCCGGGACAGGACCCACTGAAGCTTTCTTT
TRBJ1-1 | NA | NA | TRBV20-1 | CSASGYVLTEAFF | TGCAGTGCTAGTGGTTATGTCCTCACTGAAGCTTTCTTT
TRBJ2-5 | NA | NA | TRBV30 | CAWSVRETQYF | TGTGCCTGGAGTGTCCGGGAGACCCAGTACTTC
TRBJ2-5 | NA | few | TRBV6-2/TRBV6-3 | CASSRLETQYF | TGTGCCAGCAGTCGACTAGAGACCCAGTACTTC
TRBJ2-5 | NA | NA | TRBV6-2/TRBV6-3 | CASSHRKRGGETQYF | TGTGCCAGCAGCCACCGGAAGCGAGGAGGGGAGACCCAGTACTTC
TRBJ1-3 | NA | NA | TRBV7-2 | CASSLALGVSSGNTIYF | TGTGCCAGCAGCTTAGCGCTTGGGGTGAGCTCTGGAAACACCATATATTTT
TRBJ2-3 | NA | NA | TRBV3-1/TRBV3-2 | CASSQDHEGGGTDTQYF | TGTGCCAGCAGCCAAGATCACGAGGGTGGGGGCACAGATACGCAGTATTTT
TRBJ2-1 | TRBD1 | NA | TRBV27 | CASSPPTGVGEQFF | TGTGCCAGCAGTCCTCCAACAGGGGTTGGCGAGCAGTTCTTC
TRBJ2-5 | NA | NA | TRBV20-1 | CSAVLETQYF | TGCAGTGCCGTACTAGAGACCCAGTACTTC
TRBJ1-2 | TRBD1 | NA | TRBV3-1/TRBV3-2 | CASSQRGQWYGYTF | TGTGCCAGCAGCCAAAGGGGACAGTGGTATGGCTACACCTTC
TRBJ2-2 | NA | NA | TRBV6-4 | CASSAQDTGELFF | TGTGCCAGCAGTGCACAGGACACCGGGGAGCTGTTTTTT
TRBJ2-7 | NA | NA | TRBV27 | CASSLSDVYEQYF | TGTGCCAGCAGTTTATCGGACGTATACGAGCAGTACTTC
TRBJ1-2 | NA | NA | TRBV4-3 | CASSRTANYGYTF | TGCGCCAGCAGCCGGACAGCAAACTATGGCTACACCTTC
TRBJ2-7 | NA | NA | TRBV14 | CASSLMGPSSYEQYF | TGTGCCAGCAGCCTGATGGGGCCCAGCTCCTACGAGCAGTACTTC
TRBJ1-1 | NA | once | TRBV7-2 | CASSLAQGLGTEAFF | TGTGCCAGCAGCTTAGCGCAGGGGCTCGGCACTGAAGCTTTCTTT
TRBJ1-5 | TRBD1 | NA | TRBV30 | CAWSLGQGAPPQHF | TGTGCCTGGAGTCTAGGACAGGGAGCCCCACCCCAGCATTTT
TRBJ1-1 | NA | NA | TRBV19 | CASSITGRTEAFF | TGTGCCAGTAGTATTACAGGGCGCACTGAAGCTTTCTTT
TRBJ2-7 | TRBD2 | NA | TRBV9 | CASSVGTTNEQYF | TGTGCCAGCAGCGTTGGGACTACCAACGAGCAGTACTTC
TRBJ2-7 | NA | NA | TRBV5-1 | CASSQSRLKPPYEQYF | TGCGCCAGCAGCCAGAGTAGACTAAAGCCGCCCTACGAGCAGTACTTC
TRBJ2-3 | NA | NA | TRBV19 | CASSMGTAGNTQYF | TGTGCCAGTAGTATGGGGACTGCGGGGAATACGCAGTATTTT
TRBJ2-3 | NA | NA | TRBV7-2 | CASSLATVNTQYF | TGTGCCAGCAGCTTAGCGACGGTGAATACGCAGTATTTT
TRBJ1-6 | NA | NA | TRBV7-2 | CASSLEATRSPLHF | TGTGCCAGCAGCTTAGAGGCCACGCGTTCACCCCTCCACTTT
TRBJ1-1 | NA | NA | TRBV27 | CASMGSSNTEAFF | TGTGCCAGCATGGGGTCGTCGAACACTGAAGCTTTCTTT
TRBJ1-1 | NA | once | TRBV19 | CASSIGGFMNTEAFF | TGTGCCAGTAGTATAGGGGGTTTCATGAACACTGAAGCTTTCTTT
TRBJ2-3 | TRBD1 | NA | TRBV5-4 | CASSLGQGGDTQYF | TGTGCCAGCAGCCTGGGACAGGGAGGAGATACGCAGTATTTT
TRBJ2-1 | TRBD1 | NA | TRBV18 | CASSPARQGGEQFF | TGTGCCAGCTCACCAGCTCGACAGGGGGGTGAGCAGTTCTTC
TRBJ2-2 | NA | NA | TRBV5-1 | CASSLGGNTGELFF | TGCGCCAGCAGCTTGGGGGGGAACACCGGGGAGCTGTTTTTT
TRBJ2-1 | NA | NA | TRBV3-1/TRBV3-2 | CASSQGNLGDEQFF | TGTGCCAGCAGCCAAGGGAATTTAGGGGATGAGCAGTTCTTC
TRBJ2-5 | TRBD2 | NA | TRBV7-6 | CASSPGLAGGQETQYF | TGTGCCAGCAGCCCGGGACTAGCGGGGGGCCAAGAGACCCAGTACTTC
TRBJ1-6 | NA | NA | TRBV19 | CASSTPDRYNSPLHF | TGTGCCAGTAGTACCCCCGACAGGTATAATTCACCCCTCCACTTT
TRBJ2-5 | NA | NA | TRBV10-1 | CASSEGGETQYF | TGCGCCAGCAGTGAGGGGGGTGAGACCCAGTACTTC
TRBJ2-7 | TRBD1 | NA | TRBV19 | CASSPLPGQGNDEQYF | TGTGCCAGTAGCCCGCTGCCGGGACAGGGTAATGACGAGCAGTACTTC
TRBJ2-7 | TRBD2 | NA | TRBV7-2 | CASSRTSGGAVTYEQYF | TGTGCCAGCAGCCGGACTAGCGGGGGGGCCGTCACCTACGAGCAGTACTTC
TRBJ1-5 | NA | NA | TRBV7-2 | CASSVQGPLNQPQHF | TGTGCCAGCAGCGTACAGGGACCTCTAAATCAGCCCCAGCATTTT
TRBJ2-7 | TRBD1 | NA | TRBV15 | CATSRPGQGVYEQYF | TGTGCCACCAGCAGACCCGGACAGGGGGTCTACGAGCAGTACTTC